The 13 T cell receptor beta chains below were found in one sample sequenced in a study of T-cell reconstitution after alpha-beta-depleted transplantation in children. Unique molecular identifiers were incorporated into the prepared TCRbeta library. TCRdb independently ran MiXCR on the PCR reads; one entry per CDR3 protein. Here the sample spans about 200,000 distinct CDR3 sequences, roughly 6.5% being singletons. Sequenced material: PBMCs, taken before TCRalphabeta/CD19-depleted stem cell transplant. These receptor sequences come from a girl in the first two years of life with combined immunodeficiency, due to receive a stem cell transplant.

This clonotype was observed at least ten times. V is TRBV7-2 and J is TRBJ1-2; D ambiguous. Germline-derived CDR1 and CDR2 are SGHTA and FQGNSA. This CDR3 is 12 amino acids long. V was shortened by 5 bases and J by 2 bases, with 6 bases between the two germline ends. The chain's CDR3 is CASSSRNYGYTF. The DNA for the CDR3 is TGTGCCAGCAGCAGCAGGAACTATGGCTACACCTTC.

In its sample, this clonotype was seen many times. V usage is TRBV5-1 and J usage is TRBJ2-3; 7 bases fit TRBD1. The CDR3 sequence is 16 residues long. Germline CDR1 and CDR2: SGHRS and YFSETQ. Losses at the gene ends were 0 bases for V and 6 bases for J; bases not matched to a gene: 10. The CDR3 DNA follows: TGCGCCAGCAGCTTGGGACAGGGTCTAGAGCCTGATACGCAGTATTTT. This sequence encodes CASSLGQGLEPDTQYF.

This chain uses TRBV7-3 with TRBJ1-1; D remains ambiguous. The CDR3 totals 15 residues. Germline CDR1 and CDR2: SGHTA and FQGTGA. V was cut by 1 base and J by 1 base, with 10 bases left in between. The CDR3: CASSLRVFKNTEAFF. The CDR3 DNA reads TGTGCCAGCAGCTTAAGGGTCTTTAAGAACACTGAAGCTTTCTTT.

This clonotype showed up many times. The gene calls are TRBV20-1 and TRBJ1-4; no reliable D call. The CDR3 covers 14 residues. Germline assignment: CDR1 DFQATT and CDR2 SNEGSKA (reference sequence). V lost 0 bases to trimming and J lost 0 bases, with 5 bases between them. The CDR3 spells CSARDEATNEKLFF. In nucleotides, the CDR3 is TGCAGTGCTAGAGATGAGGCAACTAATGAAAAACTGTTTTTT.

The sample holds many counts of this clonotype. The CDR3 sequence: CASSPATRDRGYEQYF. CDR3 coding DNA: TGTGCCAGCAGTCCCGCTACCCGGGACAGGGGCTACGAGCAGTACTTC. V gene TRBV12-3 or TRBV12-4 combines with J gene TRBJ2-7; TRBD1 agrees at 10 bases. This CDR3 contains 16 residues. The ends lost 5 bases at V and 3 bases at J; junction bases unmatched: 10.

At least ten counts were recorded for this clonotype. CDR3 sequence reads: CASSLSPSTRADTQYF. CDR3 coding DNA: TGTGCCAGCAGTCTCAGCCCTTCGACTAGGGCAGATACGCAGTATTTT. The chain links TRBV6-6 to TRBJ2-3, with D maybe TRBD2 (6 bases). CDR3 length: 16 residues. Germline assignment: CDR1 MNHNY and CDR2 SVGAGI (reference sequence). Trimming cost V 5 bases and J 4 bases, with 19 bases left between them.

This clonotype was counted ten times or more. This rearrangement joins TRBV6-5 to TRBJ2-5; D is ambiguous. CDR1 MNHEY and CDR2 SVGAGI come from the germline V gene. V was pared by 4 bases and J by 2 bases, with 11 bases between. CDR3 length equals 14 residues. The CDR3 DNA reads TGTGCCAGCAGTTCCTCTGACGGGCAAGAGACCCAGTACTTC. It yields the protein CASSSSDGQETQYF.

This clonotype was detected ten times or more. The rearrangement links TRBV2 to TRBJ1-2; 9 bases agree with TRBD1. CDR1 SNHLY and CDR2 FYNNEI come from the germline V gene. V was clipped by 5 bases and J by 4 bases; unmatched bases: 8. This CDR3 contains 15 residues. CDR3 amino acids: CASSHTRDRVYGYTF. In DNA, the CDR3 is TGTGCCAGCAGTCACACCCGGGACAGGGTCTATGGCTACACCTTC.

The table lists this clonotype with a few counts. The V and J genes are TRBV6-4 and TRBJ2-3; the D is unclear. CDR3 length: 18 amino acids. Trimming took 10 bases from V and 0 from J, leaving 26 bases between them. Per germline, CDR1 MRHNA and CDR2 SNTAGT. DNA for the CDR3: TGTGCCATCTCAGTGCCCCGACTCCGTTTCACTAGCACAGATACGCAGTATTTT. Translation gives CAISVPRLRFTSTDTQYF.

This clonotype was observed many times. V gene TRBV29-1 combines with J gene TRBJ2-7; 11 positions match TRBD2. The CDR3 consists of 16 residues. In germline, CDR1 is SQVTM, CDR2 ANQGSEA. Trimming removed 6 bases from V and 2 bases from J; junction bases left unmatched: 12. CDR3 loop: CSVGYVSGRAPYEQYF. CDR3 nucleotide sequence: TGCAGCGTGGGATACGTTAGCGGGAGGGCCCCCTACGAGCAGTACTTC.

There are many counts of this clonotype. The chain has TRBV29-1 and TRBJ1-1; D is possibly TRBD1 (5 bases). V was cut by 6 bases and J by 3 bases, with 17 bases left in between. The CDR3 is made up of 14 amino acids. CDR1 and CDR2 (germline): SQVTM, ANQGSEA. CDR3 residues: CSVKAGGRDTEAFF. For the CDR3, the DNA is TGCAGCGTCAAAGCCGGGGGAAGGGACACTGAAGCTTTCTTT.

This clonotype came up many times. This chain uses TRBV18 with TRBJ2-1, with 9 nucleotides matching TRBD1. Germline trimming cut 5 bases from V and 5 bases from J; bases unmatched to any gene: 7. Looked up from germline, CDR1 is KGHSH and CDR2 is LQKENI. The CDR3 extends over 15 amino acids. The CDR3 protein is CASSDTGTGNNEQFF. CDR3 bases: TGTGCCAGCTCAGACACCGGGACAGGGAACAATGAGCAGTTCTTC.

This clonotype was recorded many times. The V gene is TRBV12-3 or TRBV12-4, the J gene TRBJ2-5; unclear D gene. CDR3 length equals 13 residues. Deletions cut 3 bases from V and 3 bases from J, with 8 bases between. CDR3 coding DNA: TGTGCCAGCAGTTTTGGTTCCGAAGAGACCCAGTACTTC. Amino acid sequence: CASSFGSEETQYF.